Below are 5 T cell receptor beta chains sequenced from a single sample in a study of early T cells in non-severe SARS-CoV-2 infection. TCRdb analysed the 5' RACE reads with MiXCR anew, one entry per CDR3 protein. The sample lists about 69,000 distinct CDR3 sequences; about 10% were seen once. Sequenced: whole blood. These TCRs come from an adult who was a healthcare worker with PCR-confirmed SARS-CoV-2 infection or an uninfected control (not recorded which).

Ten or more counts support this clonotype. The rearrangement joins TRBV29-1 to TRBJ2-7, with D unclear. Trimming took 5 bases from V and 2 from J, leaving 10 bases between them. This CDR3 has 12 amino acids. Germline V gene lookup returns CDR1 SQVTM and CDR2 ANQGSEA. CDR3 residues: CSVYRAPYEQYF. The CDR3 DNA is TGCAGCGTTTATCGGGCCCCCTACGAGCAGTACTTC.

This clonotype was counted a few times. The chain recombines TRBV25-1 with TRBJ2-7; D is possibly TRBD2 (6 bases). The V end lost 1 base, the J end lost 8 bases, and 12 bases lay between the germline ends. The CDR3 spans 13 residues. Germline V lookup: CDR1 MGHDK, CDR2 SYGVNS. The CDR3 here is CASSESAGLQQYF. The CDR3, as DNA: TGTGCCAGCAGTGAATCCGCGGGGCTCCAGCAGTACTTC.

V and J are TRBV10-3 and TRBJ2-3, with D possibly called TRBD1 or TRBD2 (6 bases each). Per the germline V gene, CDR1 is ENHRY and CDR2 is SYGVKD. CDR3 length equals 14 residues. The V end lost 11 bases, the J end lost 0 bases, and 15 bases lay between the germline ends. CDR3 region: CAATGDTSTDTQYF. In DNA form, the CDR3 reads TGTGCCGCGACGGGGGACACTAGCACAGATACGCAGTATTTT.

The CDR3 loop reads CASSPFRANTEAFF. The DNA of the CDR3 is TGTGCCAGCAGCCCATTCAGGGCGAACACTGAAGCTTTCTTT. This chain uses TRBV7-9 with TRBJ1-1; D is possibly TRBD1 (5 bases). Looked up from germline, CDR1 is SEHNR and CDR2 is FQNEAQ (reference sequence). The CDR3 contains 14 residues. V was clipped by 5 bases and J by 1 base, with 11 bases between them.

The chain combines TRBV5-1 with TRBJ1-4; maybe TRBD1 (5 bases). Germline V CDR1 and CDR2: SGHRS, YFSETQ. The CDR3 runs to 15 residues. V was pared by 4 bases and J by 7 bases, with 17 bases between. CDR3 protein: CASSPAGPSSEKLFF. The DNA of the CDR3 is TGCGCCAGCAGCCCGGCGGGACCATCATCTGAAAAACTGTTTTTT.